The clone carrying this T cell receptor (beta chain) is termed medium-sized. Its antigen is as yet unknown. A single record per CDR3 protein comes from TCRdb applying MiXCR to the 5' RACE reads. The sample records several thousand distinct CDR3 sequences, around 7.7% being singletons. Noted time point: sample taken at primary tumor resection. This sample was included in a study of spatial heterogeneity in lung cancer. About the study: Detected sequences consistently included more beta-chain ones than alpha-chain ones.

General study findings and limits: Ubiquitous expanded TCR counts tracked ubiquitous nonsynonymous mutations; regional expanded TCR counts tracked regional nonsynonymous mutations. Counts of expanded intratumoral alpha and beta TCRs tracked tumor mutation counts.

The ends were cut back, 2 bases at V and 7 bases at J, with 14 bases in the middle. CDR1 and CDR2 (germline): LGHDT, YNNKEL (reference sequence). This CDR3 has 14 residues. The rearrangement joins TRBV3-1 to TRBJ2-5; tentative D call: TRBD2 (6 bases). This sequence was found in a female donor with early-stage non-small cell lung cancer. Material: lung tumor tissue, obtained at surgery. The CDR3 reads CASSQSRSAGTQYF. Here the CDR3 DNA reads TGTGCCAGCAGCCAATCGCGATCAGCGGGGACCCAGTACTTC.